The 3 T cell receptor beta chains below come from one sample, sequenced in a study of cytomegalovirus exposure and HLA in healthy donors. The PCR made use of 60 Vbeta and 13 Jbeta primers. Here immunoSEQ multiplex PCR was the method, and the copy in TCRdb shows in-frame clones only, minus some. Here the sample spans approximately 200,000 clones, about three quarters being singletons. The source material was PBMCs. The receptors were gathered from a man aged 35 to 55 in good health and CMV-seronegative.

The gene calls are TRBV28 and TRBJ1-3; D might be TRBD1 (6 bases). The ends were cut back, 5 bases at V and 0 bases at J, with 14 bases in the middle. Per the germline V gene, CDR1 is MDHEN and CDR2 is SYDVKM. The CDR3 runs 16 residues. The CDR3 spells CASSVPGALSGNTIYF. The DNA for the CDR3 is TGTGCCAGCAGTGTACCAGGGGCCCTCTCTGGAAACACCATATATTTT. Using reference TRBV28 and TRBJ1-3 for the parts outside the CDR3, the full variable domain is DVKVTQSSRYLVKRTGEKVFLECVQDMDHENMFWYRQDPGLGLRLIYFSYDVKMKEKGDIPEGYSVSREKKERFSLILESASTNQTSMYLCASSVPGALSGNTIYFGEGSWLTVV.

The chain is built from TRBV7-6 and TRBJ1-2; D is unclear. CDR3 length: 15 residues. Germline V CDR1 and CDR2: SGHVS, FNYEAQ. Trimming took off 3 bases at V and 2 bases at J, with 13 bases between the two ends. CDR3 protein: CASSLTRGANYGYTF. The CDR3 DNA reads as TGTGCCAGCAGCTTGACCCGCGGTGCAAACTATGGCTACACCTTC.

This clone was picked up a small number of times. This sequence joins TRBV11-2 and TRBJ2-6; D unresolved. This CDR3 contains 13 residues. V dropped 11 bases and J dropped 0 bases, with 8 bases sitting between them. The germline CDR1 and CDR2 sequences are SGHAT and FQNNGV. CDR3 in amino acids: CAVADSGANVLTF. The DNA of the CDR3 is TGTGCCGTAGCCGACTCTGGGGCCAACGTCCTGACTTTC.